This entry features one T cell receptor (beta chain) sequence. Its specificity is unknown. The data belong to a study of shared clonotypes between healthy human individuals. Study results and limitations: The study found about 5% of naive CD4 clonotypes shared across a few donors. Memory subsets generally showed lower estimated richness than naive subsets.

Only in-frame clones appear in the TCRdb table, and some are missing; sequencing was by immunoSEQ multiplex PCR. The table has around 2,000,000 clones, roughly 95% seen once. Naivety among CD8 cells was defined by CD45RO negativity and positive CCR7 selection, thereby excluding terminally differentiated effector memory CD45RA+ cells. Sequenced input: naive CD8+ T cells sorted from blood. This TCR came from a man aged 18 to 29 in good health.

The chain's CDR3 is CASSSLGGVGSYEQYF. The CDR3 DNA follows: TGTGCCAGCAGTTCCCTGGGGGGAGTGGGTTCCTACGAGCAGTACTTC. V and J are TRBV27 and TRBJ2-7; D is perhaps TRBD2 (6 bases). The V and J ends lost 4 bases and 1 base respectively, with 17 bases between them. The length of the CDR3 is 16 residues. Germline lookup yields CDR1 MNHEY and CDR2 SMNVEV (reference sequence).